These 15 T cell receptor beta chains came from one sample sequenced in a study of tumor-infiltrating lymphocytes in primary liver carcinoma (dated by TCRdb to 2017 to 2019). The run used an Illumina HiSeq 2500. Starting from approximately 500 ng total RNA, TCRbeta-specific cDNA was produced by reverse transcription with a constant-region primer and ProtoScript II reverse transcriptase. The TCRbeta libraries were prepared through three rounds of nested multiplex PCR following a slightly modified ARM-PCR procedure. Multiplex TRBV1-TRBV30 forward primers and a Cbeta reverse primer were used in the first two PCR rounds, each of which was run for around 9 cycles. Using fastp trimming at Q25 and MiXCR clonotype assembly, TCRdb reanalyzed the public sequencing data and kept in-frame beta chains. Rows matching on CDR3 protein sequence are summarized as one entry with the most common DNA and genes. This sample gives 300,000 to 350,000 distinct CDR3 sequences in total; less than 70% of them show up just once. The ten biggest clones cover 6.5% of the sample.

Blood RNA was extracted from unsorted whole blood using TRIzol reagent, and germline DNA was obtained with the DNeasy Blood & Tissue kit. The sample taken for sequencing was peripheral blood. All receptors derive from a man in his forties or fifties with primary liver carcinoma and hepatitis B virus infection.

V gene TRBV5-6 combines with J gene TRBJ1-2; D remains unclear. Germline loops: CDR1 SGHDT, CDR2 YYEEEE. V was clipped by 3 bases and J by 6 bases, with 9 bases between them. The CDR3 has 12 residues. The CDR3 spells CASSSLDDGYTF. As DNA, the CDR3 is TGTGCCAGCAGCTCGCTTGACGATGGCTACACCTTC.

The chain recombines TRBV5-6 with TRBJ2-1; possible D gene TRBD1, 6 bases. Germline V CDR1 and CDR2: SGHDT, YYEEEE. Trimming removed 2 bases from V and 5 bases from J, with 14 bases in between. The CDR3 is 15 amino acids. CDR3 nucleotide sequence: TGTGCCAGCAGCTTACTGGGGGCGCGGAACAATGAGCAGTTCTTC. This sequence encodes CASSLLGARNNEQFF.

V and J are TRBV11-2 and TRBJ2-7, with 12 bases lining up with TRBD2. CDR3 size: 15 residues. The germline CDR1 and CDR2 sequences are SGHAT and FQNNGV. V was clipped by 5 bases and J by 7 bases; unmatched bases: 9. Here the CDR3 DNA reads TGTGCCAGCAGCCCGGGACTAGCGGGCGACTTGGAGCAGTACTTC. It is translated as CASSPGLAGDLEQYF.

The rearrangement uses TRBV6-5 and TRBJ1-4, with a tentative D call TRBD1 (5 bases). The CDR3 length is 16 residues. The V end was cut by 2 bases, the J end by 7 bases, with 17 bases between. Germline CDR1 MNHEY, CDR2 SVGAGI. The CDR3 coding sequence is TGTGCCAGCAGTTACCGTGGGGCAGTGGCGTGTGAAAAACTGTTTTTT. Translating gives CASSYRGAVACEKLFF.

This rearrangement joins TRBV7-9 to TRBJ2-7; no reliable D call. The CDR3 length is 15 residues. The germline V gene has CDR1 SEHNR and CDR2 FQNEAQ (reference sequence). The ends were cut back, 5 bases at V and 1 base at J, with 15 bases in the middle. The CDR3 DNA sequence: TGTGCCAGCAGCCCCGCCGGCGCGGATTCCTACGAGCAGTACTTC. It codes for CASSPAGADSYEQYF.

About this clonotype: The junction differs from germline at one of its ends, possibly a read error. The chain has TRBV7-3 and TRBJ2-1, with D hard to call. Germline CDR1 is SGHTA and CDR2 is FQGTGA. CDR3 length: 17 residues. The CDR3 reads CASSLTERHTLYNGQFF. CDR3 in DNA: TGTGCCAGCAGCTTAACTGAGCGTCACACCCTATACAATGGGCAGTTCTTC. The entire variable domain, with the rest obtained from reference TRBV7-3 and TRBJ2-1, is as follows: GAGVSQTPSNKVTEKGKYVELRCDPISGHTALYWYRQSLGQGPEFLIYFQGTGAADDSGLPNDRFFAVRPEGSVSTLKIQRTERGDSAVYLCASSLTERHTLYNGQFFGPGTRLTVL.

The chain links TRBV28 to TRBJ2-7; 7 nucleotides agree with TRBD2. CDR3 length: 16 amino acids. J lost 0 bases, V lost 2 bases, and 7 bases had no gene match. Germline V CDR1 and CDR2: MDHEN, SYDVKM. The CDR3 nucleotides are TGTGCCAGCAGTTTAAACGGGAGGCCTCTCTCCTACGAGCAGTACTTC. It is translated as CASSLNGRPLSYEQYF.

As regards this clonotype: An end of the junction differs from the germline gene, which may be a read error. This CDR3 reads CTSSLEGTNEQFF. In DNA form, the CDR3 reads TGTACCAGCAGCCTTGAGGGGACGAATGAGCAGTTCTTC. The chain carries TRBV6-1 and TRBJ2-1; D might be TRBD1 or TRBD2, each matching 5 bases. The germline CDR1 and CDR2 sequences are MNHNS and SASEGT. This CDR3 region has 13 residues.

Of note for this clonotype: This may stem from a read error, because a much larger clone lies one nucleotide away. The gene calls are TRBV6-5 and TRBJ2-3; a possible D gene is TRBD2 (5 bases). With 6 bases removed from V and 5 bases from J, the gap between germline ends came to 18 bases. This CDR3 has 15 amino acids. Germline V gives CDR1 MNHEY, CDR2 SVGAGI. The CDR3 nucleotides are TGTGCCAGCAGAGCGGACGGAAAGCACAGAGATACGCAGTATTTT. This gives the protein CASRADGKHRDTQYF.

The V gene is TRBV28, the J gene TRBJ1-4; TRBD1 might be the D (6 bases). The germline V and J ends were trimmed by 11 bases and 9 bases, with 22 bases remaining between them. The CDR3 spans 14 residues. Germline CDR1 MDHEN, CDR2 SYDVKM. The CDR3 nucleotides read TGTGCCGGGAGAAAAGGGGGGCAGGGCAAAAAACTGTTTTTT. This translates into CAGRKGGQGKKLFF.

This clonotype has only one observation. The chain carries TRBV11-2 and TRBJ1-3; maybe TRBD1 (5 bases). CDR3 length: 14 amino acids. Germline loops: CDR1 SGHAT, CDR2 FQNNGV. V gave up 8 bases and J gave up 3 bases, with 14 bases separating them. DNA for the CDR3: TGTGCCAGCGCCCGGGGGTCCTTTGGAAACACCATATATTTT. It specifies CASARGSFGNTIYF. The variable domain in full, with the rest retrieved from reference TRBV11-2 and TRBJ1-3, is EAGVAQSPRYKIIEKRQSVAFWCNPISGHATLYWYQQILGQGPKLLIQFQNNGVVDDSQLPKDRFSAERLKGVDSTLKIQPAKLEDSAVYLCASARGSFGNTIYFGEGSWLTVV.

This clonotype has a single count. The CDR3 does not close with the conserved phenylalanine or tryptophan, likely indicating a read error. CDR3 DNA: TGTGCCAGCAGCTTGGGCAGGTTCTCTGAGCAGTACCTC. Translation: CASSLGRFSEQYL. The chain recombines TRBV11-1 with TRBJ2-7; no firm D call. Germline CDR1 reads SGHAT; CDR2 reads FQDESV (reference sequence). Trimming took off 3 bases at V and 7 bases at J, with 13 bases between the two ends. The length of the CDR3 is 13 residues.

Note on this clonotype: A much larger clonotype is one base distant, so this may be a read error. The chain is built from TRBV20-1 and TRBJ1-5, with 12 bases lining up with TRBD1. Germline V lookup: CDR1 DFQATT, CDR2 SNEGSKA (reference sequence). This CDR3 has 17 residues. In DNA, the CDR3 is TGCAGTGCAGAGGGGACCGGGACAGGGGGCAGGAATCAGCCCCAGAATTTT. Translation: CSAEGTGTGGRNQPQNF.

This clonotype was seen a single time. An end of the junction does not agree with germline; a read error may underlie this. The chain employs TRBV4-1 and TRBJ1-6; D is undetermined. The CDR3 loop spans 14 amino acids. Per the germline V gene, CDR1 is MGHRA and CDR2 is YSYEKL. CDR3 loop: CASSQEWSNSHLHF. The CDR3 DNA is TGCGCCAGTAGCCAAGAGTGGTCAAATTCACACCTCCACTTT.

With regard to this clonotype: The junction departs from the called germline gene at one end, perhaps through a read error. This chain joins TRBV11-2 and TRBJ2-3; no clear D. Germline CDR1 is SGHAT and CDR2 is FQNNGV. The CDR3 sequence is 15 residues long. DNA of the CDR3: TGTGCCAGCAACTTAGGGCTAGAACACATAGATACGCAGTATTTT. Translating gives CASNLGLEHIDTQYF. Variable domain in full (rest from reference TRBV11-2 and TRBJ2-3): EAGVAQSPRYKIIEKRQSVAFWCNPISGHATLYWYQQILGQGPKLLIQFQNNGVVDDSQLPKDRFSAERLKGVDSTLKIQPAKLEDSAVYLCASNLGLEHIDTQYFGPGTRLTVL.